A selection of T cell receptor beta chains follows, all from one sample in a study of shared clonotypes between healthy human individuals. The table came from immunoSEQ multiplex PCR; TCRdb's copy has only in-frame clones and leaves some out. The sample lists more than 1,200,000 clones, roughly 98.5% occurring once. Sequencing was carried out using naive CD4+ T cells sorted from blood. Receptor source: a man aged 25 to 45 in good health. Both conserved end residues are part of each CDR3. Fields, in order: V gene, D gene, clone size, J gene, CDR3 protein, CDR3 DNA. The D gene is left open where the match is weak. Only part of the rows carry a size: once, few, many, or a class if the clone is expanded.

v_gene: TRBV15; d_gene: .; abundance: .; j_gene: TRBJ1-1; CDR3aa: CATSRDTEAFF; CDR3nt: TGTGCCACCAGCCGAGACACTGAAGCTTTCTTT
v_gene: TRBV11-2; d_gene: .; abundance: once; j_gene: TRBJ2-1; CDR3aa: CASSATGRHYNEQFF; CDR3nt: TGTGCCAGCAGCGCCACAGGGCGTCATTACAATGAGCAGTTCTTC
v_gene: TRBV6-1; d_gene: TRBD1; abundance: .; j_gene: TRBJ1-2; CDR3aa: CASSEQQGAGSGYTF; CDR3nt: TGTGCCAGCAGTGAACAACAGGGGGCGGGCAGCGGCTACACCTTC
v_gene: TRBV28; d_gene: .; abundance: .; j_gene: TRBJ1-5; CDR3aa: CASSLYSGDQPQHF; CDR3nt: TGTGCCAGCAGTTTATACTCCGGAGATCAGCCCCAGCATTTT
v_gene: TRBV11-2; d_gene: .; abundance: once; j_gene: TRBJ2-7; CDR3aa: CASSLEQRSYEQYF; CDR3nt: TGTGCCAGCAGCTTAGAGCAGCGCTCCTACGAGCAGTACTTC
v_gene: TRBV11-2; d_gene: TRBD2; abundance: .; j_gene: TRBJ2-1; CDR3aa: CASSPTSGPNNEQFF; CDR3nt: TGTGCCAGCAGCCCGACTAGCGGTCCCAACAATGAGCAGTTCTTC
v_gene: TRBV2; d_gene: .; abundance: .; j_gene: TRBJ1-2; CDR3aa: CASSKTGYGYTF; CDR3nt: TGTGCCAGCAGTAAGACAGGTTATGGCTACACCTTC
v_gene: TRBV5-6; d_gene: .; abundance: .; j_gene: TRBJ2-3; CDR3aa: CASSTGTDTQYF; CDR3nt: TGTGCCAGCAGCACCGGGACAGATACGCAGTATTTT
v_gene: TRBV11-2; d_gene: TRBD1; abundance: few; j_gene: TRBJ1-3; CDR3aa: CASSFMRTGFGNTIYF; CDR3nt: TGTGCCAGCAGCTTCATGAGGACAGGGTTTGGAAACACCATATATTTT
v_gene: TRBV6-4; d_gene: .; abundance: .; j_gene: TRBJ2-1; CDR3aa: CASSAGTYNEQFF; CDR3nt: TGTGCCAGCAGTGCGGGGACGTACAATGAGCAGTTCTTC
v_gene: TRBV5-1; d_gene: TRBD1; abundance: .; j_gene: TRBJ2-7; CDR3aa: CASSLELRTGVGYEQYF; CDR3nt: TGCGCCAGCAGCTTGGAATTAAGGACAGGGGTAGGCTACGAGCAGTACTTC
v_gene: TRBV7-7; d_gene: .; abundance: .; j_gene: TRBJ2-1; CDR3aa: CASSPSPNNEQFF; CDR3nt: TGTGCCAGCAGCCCTTCCCCGAACAATGAGCAGTTCTTC
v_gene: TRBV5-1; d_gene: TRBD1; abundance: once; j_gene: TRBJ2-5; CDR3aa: CASSLAGQGKETQYF; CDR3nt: TGCGCCAGCAGCTTGGCGGGACAGGGGAAAGAGACCCAGTACTTC
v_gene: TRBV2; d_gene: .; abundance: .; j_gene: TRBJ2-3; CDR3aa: CASRGIDTQYF; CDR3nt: TGTGCCAGCCGGGGGATTGATACGCAGTATTTT
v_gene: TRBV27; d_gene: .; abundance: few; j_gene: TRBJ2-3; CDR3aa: CASSLSIGLGDTQYF; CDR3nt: TGTGCCAGCAGTTTATCAATCGGATTAGGGGATACGCAGTATTTT
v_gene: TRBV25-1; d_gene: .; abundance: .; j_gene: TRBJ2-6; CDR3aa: CATRAIGANVLTF; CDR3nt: TGTGCCACCAGGGCCATTGGGGCCAACGTCCTGACTTTC
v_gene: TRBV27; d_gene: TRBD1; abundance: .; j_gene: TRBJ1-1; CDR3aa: CASSLFSGQGARTEAFF; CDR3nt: TGTGCCAGCAGTTTATTTTCGGGACAGGGGGCAAGGACTGAAGCTTTCTTT
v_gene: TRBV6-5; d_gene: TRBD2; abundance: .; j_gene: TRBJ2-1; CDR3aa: CASSIGLAGGNEQFF; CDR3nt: TGTGCCAGCAGCATTGGACTAGCGGGAGGCAATGAGCAGTTCTTC
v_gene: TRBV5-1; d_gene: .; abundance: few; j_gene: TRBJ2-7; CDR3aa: CASSLGYEQYF; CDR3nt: TGCGCCAGCAGCTTGGGGTACGAGCAGTACTTC
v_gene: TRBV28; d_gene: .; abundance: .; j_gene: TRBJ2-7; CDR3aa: CASSLRGLSYEQYF; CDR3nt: TGTGCCAGCAGTTTACGGGGACTCAGCTACGAGCAGTACTTC
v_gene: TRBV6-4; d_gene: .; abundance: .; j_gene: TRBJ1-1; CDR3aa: CASREDPNTEAFF; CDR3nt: TGTGCCAGCAGAGAGGACCCGAACACTGAAGCTTTCTTT
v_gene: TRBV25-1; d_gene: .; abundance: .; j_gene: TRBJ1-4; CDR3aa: CASSEGFGVRLFF; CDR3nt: TGTGCCAGCAGTGAGGGTTTCGGGGTTCGACTGTTTTTT
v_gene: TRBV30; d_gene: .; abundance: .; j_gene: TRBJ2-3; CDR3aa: CAWSVQGGDTQYF; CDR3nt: TGTGCCTGGAGTGTACAGGGAGGGGATACGCAGTATTTT
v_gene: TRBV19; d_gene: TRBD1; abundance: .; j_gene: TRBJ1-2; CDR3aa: CASSKRWTGHDRTF; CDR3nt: TGTGCCAGTAGTAAACGTTGGACAGGCCATGATCGCACCTTC
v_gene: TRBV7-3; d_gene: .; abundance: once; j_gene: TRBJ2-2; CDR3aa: CASRTGTVTGELFF; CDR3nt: TGTGCCAGCAGAACCGGGACCGTGACCGGGGAGCTGTTTTTT
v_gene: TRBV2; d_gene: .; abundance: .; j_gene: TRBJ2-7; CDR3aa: CASSVVGEQYF; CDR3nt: TGTGCCAGCAGTGTGGTTGGCGAGCAGTACTTC
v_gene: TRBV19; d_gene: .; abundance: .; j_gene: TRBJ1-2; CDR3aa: CASSNLYYGYTF; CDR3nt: TGTGCCAGTAGTAATCTGTACTATGGCTACACCTTC
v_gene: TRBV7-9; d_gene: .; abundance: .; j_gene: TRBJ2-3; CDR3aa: CASSLGRGALASTDTQYF; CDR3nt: TGTGCCAGCAGCTTGGGGAGAGGGGCCTTGGCTAGCACAGATACGCAGTATTTT
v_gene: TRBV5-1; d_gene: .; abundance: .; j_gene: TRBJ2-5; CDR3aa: CASSLAPGEETQYF; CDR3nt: TGCGCCAGCAGCTTGGCGCCAGGGGAGGAGACCCAGTACTTC
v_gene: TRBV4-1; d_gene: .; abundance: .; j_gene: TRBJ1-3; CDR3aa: CASSHLTGQDTIYF; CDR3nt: TGCGCCAGCAGCCATCTCACGGGTCAGGACACCATATATTTT
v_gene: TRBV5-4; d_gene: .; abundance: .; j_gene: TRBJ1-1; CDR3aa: CASSSWGGLNTEAFF; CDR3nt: TGTGCCAGCAGCTCCTGGGGGGGATTGAACACTGAAGCTTTCTTT
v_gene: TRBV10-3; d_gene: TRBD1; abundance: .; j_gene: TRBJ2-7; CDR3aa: CAISGQGVGSYEQYF; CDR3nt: TGTGCCATCAGTGGACAGGGCGTCGGGTCCTACGAGCAGTACTTC
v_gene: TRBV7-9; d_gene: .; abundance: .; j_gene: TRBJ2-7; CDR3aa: CASSSQGGYEQYF; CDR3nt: TGTGCCAGCAGCTCCCAGGGCGGATACGAGCAGTACTTC
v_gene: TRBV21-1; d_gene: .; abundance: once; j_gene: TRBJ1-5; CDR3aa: CASSKLVQGNQPQHF; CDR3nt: TGTGCCAGCAGCAAACTGGTACAGGGGAATCAGCCCCAGCATTTT
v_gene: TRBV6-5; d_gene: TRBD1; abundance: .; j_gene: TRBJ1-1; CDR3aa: CASSNRGRDTEAFF; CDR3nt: TGTGCCAGCAGTAACAGGGGCCGGGACACTGAAGCTTTCTTT
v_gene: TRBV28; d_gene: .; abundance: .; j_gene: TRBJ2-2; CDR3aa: CASGWVANTGELFF; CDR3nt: TGTGCCAGCGGGTGGGTGGCGAACACCGGGGAGCTGTTTTTT